A single sample gave rise to the 9 T cell receptor beta chains below, sequenced in a study of blood T cell repertoires in COVID-19. Method: immunoSEQ multiplex PCR; TCRdb's copy keeps in-frame clones and lacks some. This sample has some 44,000 clones; over 70% occur once, and the top ten carry 20% to 25%. Sequencing was done on a sample of peripheral blood. The receptor source for this set is a woman aged 60 to 75 with acute or convalescent COVID-19.

V and J are TRBV4-1 and TRBJ2-7, with TRBD1 identical over 7 bases. This CDR3 region has 13 residues. V lost 4 bases, J lost 1 base, and 1 base stayed unmatched. CDR1 MGHRA and CDR2 YSYEKL come from the germline V gene. The CDR3 is CASSLQGSYEQYF. The CDR3 DNA reads as TGCGCCAGCAGCCTACAGGGGTCCTACGAGCAGTACTTC.

The rearrangement joins TRBV5-1 to TRBJ2-7, with D perhaps matching TRBD2 (6 bases). V was pared by 7 bases and J by 0 bases, with 14 bases between. The CDR3 sequence is 14 residues long. Germline V lookup: CDR1 SGHRS, CDR2 YFSETQ. In nucleotides, the CDR3 is TGCGCCAGCTCAGTGGGGGGTAGCTCCTACGAGCAGTACTTC. This gives the protein CASSVGGSSYEQYF.

V gene TRBV6-5 combines with J gene TRBJ2-1; D may be TRBD2 (6 bases). Trimming shortened V by 5 bases and J by 8 bases, and 10 bases separated the two germline ends. CDR1 MNHEY and CDR2 SVGAGI come from the germline V gene. The CDR3 runs to 12 residues. CDR3 sequence: CASSPPGDEQFF. DNA of the CDR3: TGTGCCAGCAGTCCCCCGGGGGATGAGCAGTTCTTC.

The chain carries TRBV4-2 and TRBJ1-3; 9 bases map to TRBD1. J was trimmed by 0 bases and V by 0 bases; bases with no gene match: 6. The germline V gene has CDR1 LGHNA and CDR2 YNFKEQ. The CDR3 spans 18 residues. The CDR3 loop reads CASSQDRGTGPSGNTIYF. CDR3 coding DNA: TGTGCCAGCAGCCAAGATCGGGGGACAGGGCCCTCTGGAAACACCATATATTTT.

V gene TRBV11-2 combines with J gene TRBJ1-2; D is ambiguous. The length of the CDR3 is 15 residues. The V end lost 0 bases, the J end lost 7 bases, and 15 bases lay between the germline ends. CDR1 and CDR2 from the germline V gene are SGHAT and FQNNGV. The chain's CDR3 is CASSLDYLRVGGYTF. The CDR3 DNA sequence: TGTGCCAGCAGCTTAGATTATTTGCGGGTTGGTGGCTACACCTTC.

The chain's CDR3 is CARSLYENNYGYTF. DNA of the CDR3: TGTGCCAGAAGCTTATATGAGAACAACTATGGCTACACCTTC. V usage is TRBV5-3 and J usage is TRBJ1-2; D uncertain. TRBV5-3 has ORF status, its function being uncertain. The CDR3 is made up of 14 amino acids. Trimming took 2 bases from V and 2 from J, leaving 10 bases between them.

This rearrangement joins TRBV4-1 to TRBJ2-2, with 7 bases fitting TRBD2. Unmatched junction bases numbered 7, after V lost 2 bases and J lost 4 bases. Germline V gene lookup returns CDR1 MGHRA and CDR2 YSYEKL. The CDR3 consists of 16 residues. CDR3 protein: CASSQNPGEGTGELFF. Written as DNA, the CDR3 is TGCGCCAGCAGCCAAAACCCCGGGGAGGGCACCGGGGAGCTGTTTTTT.

The chain carries TRBV15 and TRBJ1-1; 7 nucleotides match TRBD1. CDR3 size: 15 residues. Germline values: CDR1 LNHNV, CDR2 YYDKDF (reference sequence). After removal of 0 bases from V and 5 bases from J, the junction contained 6 bases not matched to a gene. CDR3 amino acids: CATSRDKGAGTEAFF. CDR3 DNA: TGTGCCACCAGCAGAGATAAGGGGGCTGGAACTGAAGCTTTCTTT. Using reference TRBV15 and TRBJ1-1 for the parts outside the CDR3, the full variable domain is DAMVIQNPRYQVTQFGKPVTLSCSQTLNHNVMYWYQQKSSQAPKLLFHYYDKDFNNEADTPDNFQSRRPNTSFCFLDIRSPGLGDTAMYLCATSRDKGAGTEAFFGQGTRLTVV.

V usage is TRBV18 and J usage is TRBJ1-1; 8 nucleotides line up with TRBD1. The CDR3 has 15 amino acids. CDR1 KGHSH and CDR2 LQKENI come from the germline V gene. V lost 6 bases, J lost 0 bases, and 6 bases stayed unmatched. The CDR3 here is CASSSTGAMNTEAFF. DNA for the CDR3: TGTGCCAGCTCTTCGACAGGGGCTATGAACACTGAAGCTTTCTTT.